The 25 T cell receptor beta chains below come from one sample, sequenced in a study of shared clonotypes between healthy human individuals. The naive CD8 subset, CD45RO-negative cells positively selected for CCR7, excluded terminally differentiated effector memory CD45RA+ cells. Repertoires were generated with immunoSEQ multiplex PCR, while TCRdb's copy carries only in-frame clones and drops some. The repertoire includes hundreds of thousands of clones, nearly 98% of them detected once, and 0.3% sits in the top ten. Source material: naive CD8+ T cells sorted from blood. The receptors originated from a man aged 25-40 years in good health.

This chain joins TRBV9 and TRBJ2-1; D gene ambiguous. The CDR3 sequence is 13 residues long. Germline V CDR1 and CDR2: SGDLS, YYNGEE. Trimming took 3 bases from V and 9 from J, leaving 13 bases between them. CDR3 coding DNA: TGTGCCAGCAGCGCCGACATAGGTGCTGAGCAGTTCTTC. It encodes CASSADIGAEQFF.

CDR3 residues: CASSFVSGRAGQEQYF. The CDR3 DNA is TGTGCCAGCAGCTTTGTGAGCGGGAGGGCTGGGCAAGAGCAGTACTTC. The rearrangement links TRBV7-9 to TRBJ2-7; 10 bases map to TRBD2. Trimming took 3 bases from V and 7 from J; bases not matched to a gene: 12. The germline V gene has CDR1 SEHNR and CDR2 FQNEAQ (reference sequence). The CDR3 runs to 16 residues.

The V gene is TRBV29-1, the J gene TRBJ2-1; 8 bases fit TRBD2. V shed 5 bases, J shed 0 bases, and the junction held 15 bases outside the gene matches. Germline CDR1 is SQVTM and CDR2 is ANQGSEA. This CDR3 region has 18 residues. CDR3 amino acids: CSVRISGSRTSSYNEQFF. CDR3 nucleotide sequence: TGCAGCGTTAGAATCAGCGGGAGCCGAACTAGCTCCTACAATGAGCAGTTCTTC.

The chain couples TRBV19 to TRBJ2-2, with D perhaps TRBD2 (6 bases). Germline-derived CDR1 and CDR2 are LNHDA and SQIVND (reference sequence). The CDR3 has 15 amino acids. The germline V and J ends were trimmed by 4 bases and 2 bases, with 11 bases remaining between them. DNA of the CDR3: TGTGCCAGTAGTACACCTAGCGAAAACACCGGGGAGCTGTTTTTT. This encodes CASSTPSENTGELFF.

V gene TRBV10-2 combines with J gene TRBJ2-7; 9 bases are a match to TRBD1. The CDR3 has 16 residues. The ends lost 4 bases at V and 3 bases at J; junction bases unmatched: 10. Germline assignment: CDR1 WSHSY and CDR2 SAAADI. The CDR3 sequence: CASSGDRDSANYEQYF. Here the CDR3 DNA reads TGCGCCAGCAGTGGGGACAGGGATTCAGCCAACTACGAGCAGTACTTC.

The chain uses TRBV19 and TRBJ2-7, with D possibly TRBD2 on 5 matching bases. This CDR3 has 13 residues. V lost 2 bases and J lost 2, with 7 bases in between. Per germline, CDR1 LNHDA and CDR2 SQIVND (reference sequence). CDR3: CASSIRGTYEQYF. CDR3 sequence (DNA): TGTGCCAGTAGTATACGGGGTACCTACGAGCAGTACTTC.

The CDR3 DNA sequence: TGCACCAGCAGCCAAGATCGCGTGGCCTACGAGCAGTACTTC. It codes for CTSSQDRVAYEQYF. V usage is TRBV1 and J usage is TRBJ2-7; whether TRBD2, the table's D call, matches the DNA was not checked. TRBV1 is a known pseudogene. This CDR3 region has 14 residues.

This clone has only one observation. V and J are TRBV29-1 and TRBJ2-1; 9 positions agree with TRBD1. This CDR3 is built from 16 residues. Germline trimming cut 2 bases from V and 7 bases from J; bases unmatched to any gene: 12. CDR1 is SQVTM, CDR2 ANQGSEA, per germline. CDR3 sequence: CSVEWVKDRGGNEQFF. The DNA for the CDR3 is TGCAGCGTTGAATGGGTCAAGGACAGGGGTGGTAATGAGCAGTTCTTC.

This sequence joins TRBV19 and TRBJ2-7; D is perhaps TRBD2 (5 bases). With 5 bases removed from V and 3 bases from J, the gap between germline ends came to 11 bases. The CDR3 totals 13 residues. CDR1 is LNHDA, CDR2 SQIVND, per germline (reference sequence). This chain's CDR3 is CASSSGWNYEQYF. The CDR3 DNA is TGTGCCAGTAGTTCGGGGTGGAACTACGAGCAGTACTTC.

The V and J genes are TRBV5-8 and TRBJ2-7, with unresolved D. CDR3 length: 17 amino acids. With 9 bases removed from V and 0 bases from J, the gap between germline ends came to 25 bases. Germline-derived CDR1 and CDR2 are SGHTS and YDEGEE. The CDR3 region is CATPKGILGQASYEQYF. The CDR3 DNA follows: TGTGCCACCCCGAAGGGAATTTTAGGGCAGGCCTCCTACGAGCAGTACTTC.

V and J are TRBV5-6 and TRBJ1-2; TRBD1 might be the D (5 bases). Trimming pared 0 bases from V and 2 bases from J, leaving 5 bases between. The CDR3 loop spans 13 amino acids. Germline CDR1 is SGHDT and CDR2 is YYEEEE. Here the CDR3 DNA reads TGTGCCAGCAGCTTGGCAGGGAACTATGGCTACACCTTC. This translates into CASSLAGNYGYTF. The entire variable domain, with the rest obtained from reference TRBV5-6 and TRBJ1-2, is as follows: DAGVTQSPTHLIKTRGQQVTLRCSPKSGHDTVSWYQQALGQGPQFIFQYYEEEERQRGNFPDRFSGHQFPNYSSELNVNALLLGDSALYLCASSLAGNYGYTFGSGTRLTVV.

The rearrangement links TRBV9 to TRBJ1-1; 7 nucleotides match TRBD1. This CDR3 is built from 13 residues. V dropped 4 bases and J dropped 8; count of bases not matched to a gene: 8. Germline V gene data show CDR1 as SGDLS and CDR2 as YYNGEE. The CDR3 region has the DNA TGTGCCAGCAGCTCTCAGACAGGGCGGGAAGCTTTCTTT. Encoded protein: CASSSQTGREAFF.

This sequence joins TRBV11-2 and TRBJ2-3, with unresolved D. Trimming pared 6 bases from V and 2 bases from J, leaving 18 bases between. Germline-derived CDR1 and CDR2 are SGHAT and FQNNGV. This CDR3 region has 16 residues. DNA of the CDR3: TGTGCCAGCAGTTTGAGCCCCCCCTCCGTCACAGATACGCAGTATTTT. Translation gives CASSLSPPSVTDTQYF.

This chain uses TRBV18 with TRBJ2-7; 11 bases fit TRBD2. The V gene's germline CDR1 is KGHSH and CDR2 LQKENI. V lost 3 bases, J lost 3 bases, and 7 bases stayed unmatched. This CDR3 comprises 16 residues. CDR3 bases: TGTGCCAGCTCACCCGATAGCGGGAGGGCGGTCTACGAGCAGTACTTC. As protein: CASSPDSGRAVYEQYF.

The DNA of the CDR3 is TGCAGCGTGGCCCCACGGGGGTCCCGTAACAATGAGCAGTTCTTC. This codes for CSVAPRGSRNNEQFF. The chain has TRBV29-1 and TRBJ2-1, with D possibly being TRBD2 (6 bases). The germline CDR1 and CDR2 sequences are SQVTM and ANQGSEA. The V gene lost 6 bases and the J gene lost 5 bases, with 20 bases spanning the gap. CDR3 length equals 15 residues.

This clone showed up just once. The chain combines TRBV7-9 with TRBJ2-7; 9 bases fit TRBD2. V shed 4 bases, J shed 7 bases, and the junction held 5 bases outside the gene matches. Germline CDR1 is SEHNR and CDR2 is FQNEAQ (reference sequence). This CDR3 is built from 13 residues. CDR3 region: CASSSPGLAEQYF. The DNA of the CDR3 is TGTGCCAGCAGCTCCCCCGGACTAGCGGAGCAGTACTTC.

The chain has TRBV27 and TRBJ2-2, with unresolved D. Germline V gives CDR1 MNHEY, CDR2 SMNVEV (reference sequence). The CDR3 is 14 amino acids. V lost 6 bases and J lost 2, with 10 bases in between. CDR3 nucleotide sequence: TGTGCCAGCAGGCTCGGTCTAAACACCGGGGAGCTGTTTTTT. Amino acid sequence: CASRLGLNTGELFF.

This rearrangement joins TRBV7-2 to TRBJ2-1, with TRBD2 as a possible D gene (5 bases). This CDR3 has 17 residues. Trimming removed 5 bases from V and 1 base from J, with 18 bases in between. Germline assignment: CDR1 SGHTA and CDR2 FQGNSA. The CDR3 bases are TGTGCCAGCAGCCATCTACCGCTCGGGGAATCCTACAATGAGCAGTTCTTC. It translates to CASSHLPLGESYNEQFF.

The chain combines TRBV19 with TRBJ2-7, with a weak D call TRBD2 (6 bases). This CDR3 has 14 amino acids. Germline CDR1 is LNHDA and CDR2 is SQIVND (reference sequence). V lost 3 bases and J lost 2, with 11 bases in between. Written as DNA, the CDR3 is TGTGCCAGTAGTATCTCCGGGAGTCCCTACGAGCAGTACTTC. This translates into CASSISGSPYEQYF.

This clone was seen a single time. CDR3 nucleotide sequence: TGTGCCAGCAGCTTAGGTGCAGGGGGCTTTAACGAGCAGTACTTC. Translating it yields CASSLGAGGFNEQYF. The chain is built from TRBV13 and TRBJ2-7; 8 nucleotides line up with TRBD1. Looked up from germline, CDR1 is PRHDT and CDR2 is FYEKMQ (reference sequence). The ends lost 0 bases at V and 5 bases at J; junction bases unmatched: 6. CDR3 length: 15 amino acids.

V is TRBV6-5 and J is TRBJ2-7, with 11 positions matching TRBD1. CDR1 is MNHEY and CDR2 is SVGAGI in the germline V gene. J lost 3 bases, V lost 5 bases, and 6 bases had no gene match. The CDR3 spans 15 residues. In nucleotides, the CDR3 is TGTGCCAGCAGTGCCGGGACAGGGGGGTACTACGAGCAGTACTTC. Amino acids: CASSAGTGGYYEQYF.

The rearrangement links TRBV5-8 to TRBJ2-7, with 11 bases that match TRBD2. Losses at the gene ends were 3 bases for V and 2 bases for J; bases not matched to a gene: 16. This CDR3 has 19 amino acids. The germline V gene encodes CDR1 SGHTS and CDR2 YDEGEE. CDR3 in DNA: TGTGCCAGCAGCTGGCCGGGGACTAGCGGAACCCTTGCCCCCTACGAGCAGTACTTC. Translating it yields CASSWPGTSGTLAPYEQYF.

The V call is TRBV5-1, the J call TRBJ2-2, with 9 bases aligning to TRBD2. This CDR3 has 17 residues. Unmatched junction bases numbered 9, after V lost 3 bases and J lost 3 bases. Germline V gene data show CDR1 as SGHRS and CDR2 as YFSETQ. CDR3 DNA sequence: TGCGCCAGCAGCTCCTGGGATAGCGGGAGTTACACCGGGGAGCTGTTTTTT. This codes for CASSSWDSGSYTGELFF.

This clone occurred once. The chain has TRBV14 and TRBJ2-5, with 7 bases identical to TRBD1. Germline V gives CDR1 SGHDN, CDR2 FVKESK. V lost 0 bases, J lost 2 bases, and 3 bases stayed unmatched. CDR3 length: 15 amino acids. CDR3 coding DNA: TGTGCCAGCAGCCAAGAACCGGGACAGCAAGAGACCCAGTACTTC. Translation: CASSQEPGQQETQYF.

Worth noting for this clone: Different DNA sequences within this sample yield the same CDR3. This chain links TRBV29-1 with TRBJ2-5; the D gene is possibly TRBD1 (5 bases). The V end was cut by 0 bases, the J end by 5 bases, with 13 bases between. The CDR3 runs to 14 residues. Per the germline V gene, CDR1 is SQVTM and CDR2 is ANQGSEA. The CDR3 protein is CSVEDLQGWETQYF. Here the CDR3 DNA reads TGCAGCGTTGAAGATCTTCAGGGTTGGGAGACCCAGTACTTC.